This passage covers 27 T cell receptor beta chains from one sample sequenced in a study of blood T cell repertoires in COVID-19. Measured with immunoSEQ multiplex PCR; TCRdb has only the in-frame clones, and not every one. The sample has 150,000 to 200,000 clones, 87% seen once. Source material: peripheral blood. The receptors stem from a human donor in a cohort sampled during active COVID-19.

V is TRBV5-8 and J is TRBJ1-1; D remains ambiguous. The germline gives CDR1 SGHTS, CDR2 YDEGEE. The CDR3 runs to 13 residues. Between the trimmed V and J ends, which lost 2 bases and 1 base, there was a span of 6 bases. DNA for the CDR3: TGTGCCAGCAGCTTTAACAAGAACACTGAAGCTTTCTTT. This gives the protein CASSFNKNTEAFF.

This chain joins TRBV27 and TRBJ2-3; 8 bases align to TRBD2. CDR1 MNHEY and CDR2 SMNVEV come from the germline V gene (reference sequence). The CDR3 is 15 amino acids. After removal of 1 base from V and 4 bases from J, the junction contained 4 bases not matched to a gene. CDR3 DNA sequence: TGTGCCAGCAGTTTATGGGACGGGAGGGCAGATACGCAGTATTTT. Its translation: CASSLWDGRADTQYF.

This chain connects TRBV28 to TRBJ2-7; 10 bases are shared with TRBD1. The V gene end was trimmed by 6 bases and the J gene end by 6 bases; junction bases not matched to a gene: 8. The CDR3 is 14 amino acids. Germline lookup yields CDR1 MDHEN and CDR2 SYDVKM. The CDR3 DNA is TGTGCCAGCAGCCCACCGGGACAGGGGATCGAGCAGTACTTC. It yields the protein CASSPPGQGIEQYF.

The chain employs TRBV19 and TRBJ2-1, with TRBD1 matching 10 bases. This CDR3 has 13 residues. Germline V gene data show CDR1 as LNHDA and CDR2 as SQIVND (reference sequence). With V trimmed by 5 bases and J by 8 bases, 3 bases remained unmatched. In DNA, the CDR3 is TGTGCCAGTAGTCCGGGACAGGGGTATGAGCAGTTCTTC. Protein sequence: CASSPGQGYEQFF. Full variable domain (rest looked up from reference TRBV19 and TRBJ2-1): DGGITQSPKYLFRKEGQNVTLSCEQNLNHDAMYWYRQDPGQGLRLIYYSQIVNDFQKGDIAEGYSVSREKKESFPLTVTSAQKNPTAFYLCASSPGQGYEQFFGPGTRLTVL.

This clone was picked up one time. The rearrangement joins TRBV9 to TRBJ2-1; 7 bases agree with TRBD2. The V segment lost 1 base and the J segment 4 bases; nucleotides outside the gene matches: 5. CDR3 size: 15 residues. Germline V gene data show CDR1 as SGDLS and CDR2 as YYNGEE. CDR3 coding DNA: TGTGCCAGCAGCGTACGGGGGGAAACTTACAATGAGCAGTTCTTC. It yields the protein CASSVRGETYNEQFF. The entire variable domain, with the rest obtained from reference TRBV9 and TRBJ2-1, is as follows: DSGVTQTPKHLITATGQRVTLRCSPRSGDLSVYWYQQSLDQGLQFLIQYYNGEERAKGNILERFSAQQFPDLHSELNLSSLELGDSALYFCASSVRGETYNEQFFGPGTRLTVL.

This clone was seen only a few times. This chain joins TRBV21-1 and TRBJ1-5. TRBV21-1 is designated a pseudogene. The CDR3 extends over 13 amino acids. The CDR3 reads CASSPTRDQPQHF. In DNA form, the CDR3 reads TGTGCCAGCAGCCCTACCCGGGATCAGCCCCAGCATTTT.

The rearrangement joins TRBV28 to TRBJ2-5; TRBD2 might be the D (6 bases). V was shortened by 6 bases and J by 7 bases, with 21 bases between the two germline ends. This CDR3 has 15 amino acids. The germline V gene has CDR1 MDHEN and CDR2 SYDVKM. The DNA of the CDR3 is TGTGCCAGCAGCGGGCTTGGGACTGCCCCGGGGACCCAGTACTTC. Its translation: CASSGLGTAPGTQYF.

This rearrangement joins TRBV29-1 to TRBJ1-1; D may be TRBD1 (5 bases). V was shortened by 7 bases and J by 4 bases, with 16 bases between the two germline ends. This CDR3 has 13 residues. Per the germline V gene, CDR1 is SQVTM and CDR2 is ANQGSEA. CDR3 residues: CSATTGRATEAFF. The CDR3 nucleotides are TGCAGCGCCACTACGGGCAGGGCCACTGAAGCTTTCTTT.

This clone was picked up a small number of times. The V gene is TRBV7-9, the J gene TRBJ1-1; a weak D match, TRBD1 (5 bases). The CDR3 length is 12 residues. CDR1 and CDR2 from the germline V gene are SEHNR and FQNEAQ (reference sequence). Trimming pared 3 bases from V and 6 bases from J, leaving 8 bases between. The CDR3 DNA reads TGTGCCAGCAGCTTTGCACAGGCTGAAGCTTTCTTT. Translated, it gives CASSFAQAEAFF.

The chain joins TRBV13 to TRBJ2-6; D is possibly TRBD1 (7 bases). CDR1 and CDR2 from the germline V gene are PRHDT and FYEKMQ (reference sequence). V was shortened by 5 bases and J by 4 bases, with 15 bases between the two germline ends. The CDR3 contains 16 residues. CDR3 in amino acids: CASSPWRGRGANVLTF. CDR3 DNA: TGTGCCAGCAGCCCGTGGAGGGGGCGAGGGGCCAACGTCCTGACTTTC.

The gene calls are TRBV28 and TRBJ2-7, with 9 positions matching TRBD2. There are 16 residues in the CDR3. Trimming at V came to 3 bases and at J to 7 bases, leaving 13 bases not matched to a gene. Germline V lookup: CDR1 MDHEN, CDR2 SYDVKM. CDR3 in amino acids: CASSLAGGWRQTEQYF. The CDR3 DNA sequence: TGTGCCAGCAGTTTGGCGGGGGGGTGGCGCCAGACTGAGCAGTACTTC.

The rearrangement links TRBV9 to TRBJ2-7; TRBD2 agrees at 8 bases. CDR3 length: 14 residues. CDR1 is SGDLS, CDR2 YYNGEE, per germline. Trimming took 4 bases from V and 3 from J; bases not matched to a gene: 6. The CDR3 nucleotides read TGTGCCAGCAGCTTTGCGGGGGGTAGCTACGAGCAGTACTTC. Residues: CASSFAGGSYEQYF.

The V and J genes are TRBV29-1 and TRBJ2-3, with D possibly being TRBD2 (6 bases). V was shortened by 3 bases and J by 0 bases, with 16 bases between the two germline ends. There are 16 residues in the CDR3. The germline CDR1 and CDR2 sequences are SQVTM and ANQGSEA. CDR3 sequence reads: CSVDGQLAMSTDTQYF. The CDR3 nucleotides are TGCAGCGTTGACGGTCAGCTAGCGATGAGCACAGATACGCAGTATTTT.

The V gene is TRBV7-6, the J gene TRBJ2-7, with 8 bases lining up with TRBD1. Looked up from germline, CDR1 is SGHVS and CDR2 is FNYEAQ. This CDR3 is built from 14 residues. Trimming took 5 bases from V and 3 from J; bases not matched to a gene: 6. CDR3: CASSPGTGDYEQYF. CDR3 DNA sequence: TGTGCCAGCAGCCCCGGGACAGGAGACTACGAGCAGTACTTC.

The rearrangement joins TRBV2 to TRBJ2-7, with 9 bases lining up with TRBD1. The germline gives CDR1 SNHLY, CDR2 FYNNEI. The CDR3 extends over 16 amino acids. V dropped 5 bases and J dropped 3; count of bases not matched to a gene: 11. CDR3 DNA sequence: TGTGCCAGCAGTCCCGGGACAGGGAGGGAAGGCTACGAGCAGTACTTC. It codes for CASSPGTGREGYEQYF.

The rearrangement joins TRBV9 to TRBJ1-2; 8 nucleotides line up with TRBD1. The CDR3 is 17 amino acids. Germline V gene lookup returns CDR1 SGDLS and CDR2 YYNGEE. V shed 3 bases and J 7 bases; nucleotides not matched to a gene: 17. CDR3 DNA sequence: TGTGCCAGCAGCGACGGGACAGGACGACCGGACCGACTTGGCTACACCTTC. The encoded protein is CASSDGTGRPDRLGYTF.

CDR3 amino acids: CASSQDRDSRYGYTF. The CDR3 DNA reads as TGTGCCAGCAGCCAAGACAGGGACTCTAGGTATGGCTACACCTTC. The chain is built from TRBV3-1 (or the pseudogene TRBV3-2) and TRBJ1-2, with a tentative D call TRBD1 (5 bases). The CDR3 spans 15 residues. The V end lost 0 bases, the J end lost 5 bases, and 13 bases lay between the germline ends. Germline CDR1 is LGHDT and CDR2 is YNNKEL (reference sequence).

This rearrangement joins TRBV19 to TRBJ1-5; maybe TRBD1 (6 bases). The CDR3 runs 15 residues. Trimming removed 3 bases from V and 5 bases from J, with 14 bases in between. Germline V lookup: CDR1 LNHDA, CDR2 SQIVND (reference sequence). The CDR3, as DNA: TGTGCCAGTAGTATTCAGGGGATTGACCATCAGCCCCAGCATTTT. Translating gives CASSIQGIDHQPQHF.

The rearrangement links TRBV6-5 to TRBJ2-1; TRBD2 agrees at 8 bases. This CDR3 is 13 amino acids long. V was pared by 2 bases and J by 11 bases, with 5 bases of the junction left unmatched. CDR1 and CDR2 from the germline V gene are MNHEY and SVGAGI. CDR3 loop: CASSYISGGQQFF. DNA for the CDR3: TGTGCCAGCAGTTACATAAGCGGGGGCCAGCAGTTCTTC.

This sequence joins TRBV2 and TRBJ2-1; tentatively, D is TRBD2 (5 bases). This CDR3 region has 14 residues. CDR1 and CDR2 from the germline V gene are SNHLY and FYNNEI. With 4 bases removed from V and 10 bases from J, the gap between germline ends came to 17 bases. CDR3 nucleotides: TGTGCCAGCAGTGCGGACTCACCCCAGGAGGAGCAGTTCTTC. Residues: CASSADSPQEEQFF.

This clone appeared a single time. The V and J genes are TRBV7-9 and TRBJ1-6, with D possibly matching TRBD1 (6 bases). This CDR3 comprises 15 residues. CDR1 SEHNR and CDR2 FQNEAQ come from the germline V gene (reference sequence). Trimming removed 8 bases at V and 9 bases at J, with 20 bases between. The DNA of the CDR3 is TGTGCCAGCGCTCAGGCAGGGGAAAGGGGTTCACCCCTCCACTTT. Residues: CASAQAGERGSPLHF.

This chain joins TRBV21-1 and TRBJ1-5; the table names TRBD1, a call not compared with the DNA. TRBV21-1 is given as a pseudogene. The CDR3 is 16 residues long. CDR3 amino acids: CASSKTDRGRNQPQHF. CDR3 DNA: TGTGCCAGCAGCAAAACTGACAGGGGGAGGAATCAGCCCCAGCATTTT.

The V and J genes are TRBV2 and TRBJ2-1; tentative D call: TRBD2 (6 bases). The CDR3 sequence is 12 residues long. The V end was cut by 7 bases, the J end by 5 bases, with 9 bases between. Germline CDR1 reads SNHLY; CDR2 reads FYNNEI. The CDR3 coding sequence is TGTGCCAGCAAGGGCGGGGACAATGAGCAGTTCTTC. Translating gives CASKGGDNEQFF.

The gene calls are TRBV20-1 and TRBJ1-2; D not certain. Germline assignment: CDR1 DFQATT and CDR2 SNEGSKA (reference sequence). V was trimmed by 6 bases and J by 8 bases, leaving 7 bases between them. This CDR3 region has 9 residues. In DNA form, the CDR3 reads TGCAGTGCAGCGGGGGGCTACACCTTC. It codes for CSAAGGYTF.

The V gene is TRBV18, the J gene TRBJ1-3; 7 positions agree with TRBD1. The CDR3 is 19 residues long. CDR1 and CDR2 (germline): KGHSH, LQKENI. The J segment lost 2 bases and the V segment lost 3 bases, leaving 16 bases of the junction unmatched. CDR3: CASSPPVAGGYSPGNTIYF. CDR3 DNA: TGTGCCAGCTCACCCCCTGTGGCAGGGGGTTATTCGCCTGGAAACACCATATATTTT. The variable domain in full, completed from reference TRBV18 and TRBJ1-3, reads NAGVMQNPRHLVRRRGQEARLRCSPMKGHSHVYWYRQLPEEGLKFMVYLQKENIIDESGMPKERFSAEFPKEGPSILRIQQVVRGDSAAYFCASSPPVAGGYSPGNTIYFGEGSWLTVV.

This rearrangement joins TRBV7-9 to TRBJ2-3; tentatively, D is TRBD1 (6 bases). Trimming removed 5 bases from V and 0 bases from J, with 12 bases in between. In germline, CDR1 is SEHNR, CDR2 FQNEAQ (reference sequence). This CDR3 spans 15 amino acids. CDR3 coding DNA: TGTGCCAGCAGCGTCGGGACAACAAGCACAGATACGCAGTATTTT. Protein: CASSVGTTSTDTQYF.

In DNA, the CDR3 is TGTGCCAGCAGCCCACAGAGTCATCAGCCCCAGCATTTT. It is translated as CASSPQSHQPQHF. The J gene is TRBJ1-5, the V gene TRBV7-2; D is undetermined. Germline CDR1 SGHTA, CDR2 FQGNSA. The CDR3 has 13 amino acids. Deletions cut 5 bases from V and 5 bases from J, with 10 bases between.